These T cell receptor beta chains were read from a single sample in a study of blood T cells in healthy people across ages. Via MiXCR, TCRdb re-called the 5' RACE reads, giving one row per CDR3 protein. The table shows 790,000 or so distinct CDR3 sequences, with approximately 53% occurring only once. Source material: blood. The receptors were sampled from a man between 40 and 49 years old in good health. The CDR3 runs from the conserved cysteine through the conserved F or W. The D gene is left open where the match is weak. Size is omitted from some rows. Given values are once, few, many or a class for expanded clones.

J gene,D gene,clone size,V gene,CDR3 DNA,CDR3 protein
TRBJ2-7,.,once,TRBV28,TGTGCCCCGGGCGATGGCTCCCACGAGCAGTACTTC,CAPGDGSHEQYF
TRBJ2-2,.,.,TRBV5-1,TGCGCCAGCAGCTTAACAGGGACCAACACCGGGGAGATGTTTTTT,CASSLTGTNTGEMFF
TRBJ1-1,.,.,TRBV6-1,TGTGCCAGCAGTGCCGTCTTAGGGGATCAGGCTGAAGCTTTCTTT,CASSAVLGDQAEAFF
TRBJ2-1,TRBD2,.,TRBV5-1,TGCGCCAGCAGGGTTTCTAGCGGGAGTAATGAGCAGTTCTTC,CASRVSSGSNEQFF
TRBJ2-7,.,.,TRBV20-1,TGCAGTGCTAGAAGACAGAATTTCTACGAGCAGTACTTC,CSARRQNFYEQYF
TRBJ2-1,.,.,TRBV7-2,TGTGCCAGCAGCTTAGTAGGGACGGGAACCTACAATGAGCAGTTCTTC,CASSLVGTGTYNEQFF
TRBJ2-3,.,.,TRBV20-1,TGCAGTGCTGGAAGGGACCTTCCAAGCACAGATACGCAGTATTTT,CSAGRDLPSTDTQYF
TRBJ2-1,.,.,TRBV29-1,TGCAGCGTTGAAGAGGGGCGGCACAACAATGAGCAGTTCTTC,CSVEEGRHNNEQFF
TRBJ2-2,TRBD1,.,TRBV10-3,TGTGCCATCAGGACAGGGACCCAACGCACCGGGGAGCTGTTTTTT,CAIRTGTQRTGELFF
TRBJ2-1,.,.,TRBV6-1,TGTGCCAGCAGTAGCCGGGACACGGGGATCCGTCAGCAGTTCTTC,CASSSRDTGIRQQFF
TRBJ2-5,TRBD2,.,TRBV4-3,TGCGCCAGCAGCACGACCCCTGGGACTAGCGGGAGGGGGACCCAGTACTTC,CASSTTPGTSGRGTQYF
TRBJ2-2,.,.,TRBV28,TGTGCCAGCAGTTTACCCCCTCCAGCGAACACCGGGGAGCTGTTTTTT,CASSLPPPANTGELFF
TRBJ2-3,.,.,TRBV20-1,TGCAGTGCAACAACAGGGATCGGCACAGATACGCAGTATTTT,CSATTGIGTDTQYF
TRBJ2-5,TRBD1,few,TRBV29-1,TGCAGCGGGCAGGGGGAAGAGACCCAGTACTTC,CSGQGEETQYF
TRBJ1-1,.,few,TRBV9,TGTGCCAGCAGCCCATCCCCTTCGGTGAACACTGAAGCTTTCTTT,CASSPSPSVNTEAFF
TRBJ2-3,.,.,TRBV28,TGTGCCAGCAGAACAGGGTTTGATACGCAGTATTTT,CASRTGFDTQYF
TRBJ2-7,.,.,TRBV27,TGTGCCAGCAGTTGGGCGTTCGGGTACGAGCAGTACTTC,CASSWAFGYEQYF
TRBJ2-5,.,.,TRBV5-1,TGCGCCAGCAGCATTCGGGCCTCGCAAGAGACCCAGTACTTC,CASSIRASQETQYF
TRBJ1-5,.,.,TRBV7-2,TGTGCCAGCAGCTTAGCGGGACACTCGAATCAGCCCCAGCATTTT,CASSLAGHSNQPQHF
TRBJ2-7,.,few,TRBV4-3,TGCGCCAGCAGCCAAGACCGTTGGCAGGGATCCGAGCAGTACTTC,CASSQDRWQGSEQYF
TRBJ2-7,TRBD2,.,TRBV7-2,TGTGCCAGCAGCTTCGGACTAGCGGAATCCGAGCAGTACTTC,CASSFGLAESEQYF
TRBJ2-1,TRBD1,few,TRBV27,TGTGCCAGCAGTCCCCCGGACAGGGCCGAAGGTGAGCAGTTCTTC,CASSPPDRAEGEQFF
TRBJ1-2,.,.,TRBV20-1,TGCAGTGCAAACGGCTATGGCTACACCTTC,CSANGYGYTF